This record covers a single T cell receptor (beta chain). Its antigen remains unknown. It was with a sample-barcoded 5' primer and a J-beta primer mix that a second PCR of about 7 to 12 cycles was run. Each cDNA molecule was tagged by a template-switch adaptor that had 12 random nucleotides. MiXCR, applied by TCRdb to the 5' RACE reads, yields one record per CDR3 protein. The sample holds about 1.4 million distinct CDR3 sequences, around 59% seen once. Germline V gene lookup returns CDR1 MGHRA and CDR2 YSYEKL. V lost 3 bases and J lost 0, with 13 bases in between. This CDR3 region has 16 residues. This entry comes from a study of blood T cells in healthy people across ages. Study-level results: When one million T cells were used, diversity estimates were thought to be underestimates.

The material sequenced was blood. The chain combines TRBV4-1 with TRBJ2-3; D is perhaps TRBD2 (5 bases). This TCR derives from a man between 18 and 29 years old in good health. The CDR3 DNA reads as TGCGCCAGCAGCCAGCCGAGCGGAGTAAGCACAGATACGCAGTATTTT. Amino acids: CASSQPSGVSTDTQYF.